This T cell receptor (beta chain) was documented in a study of radiotherapy plus CTLA-4 blockade in lung cancer (dated by TCRdb to the late 2010s). Regarding the complete study: Among the enrolled patients, about 20% had an objective response, and roughly 30% reached disease control. Study-wide findings and limitations: Early dynamic changes in blood T cell clones, together with increased serum interferon-beta after radiation, were reported as the strongest predictors of response. After treatment with radiotherapy and ipilimumab, TCR clones that originated in tumors expanded in peripheral blood.

Library prep was done by the immunoSEQ multiplex PCR assay. The table was pulled from immuneACCESS by TCRdb, which kept in-frame rearrangements only. Such tables lose some clones; where checked, under half of the loss comes from unresolved V genes, and the rest has no known cause. This sample gives 43,000 or so clones in total; about three quarters of them show up just once. Together, the top ten hold 3% to 4% of the sample. In regard to this clone: Its specific antigen is unknown. No much larger clonotype is one base removed from it; base qualities were not supplied. The identical CDR3 is also encoded by other nucleotide sequences in the sample.

The study evaluated CTLA-4 blockade (ipilimumab) given together with focal radiation therapy in patients who had chemo-refractory metastatic non-small-cell lung cancer. The clonotype comes from a human donor with non-small cell lung cancer who had a complete response to radiotherapy plus ipilimumab. The input for sequencing was peripheral blood, taken from a patient treated with radiotherapy plus ipilimumab.

The CDR3 is CASWGQGVTGTQYF. The sequenced DNA is TGTGCCAGCTGGGGACAGGGGGTCACAGGGACCCAGTACTTC. The rearrangement combines TRBV6-1 with TRBJ2-5, with 11 central nucleotides matching TRBD1. CDR1 MNHNS and CDR2 SASEGT were looked up in the germline V gene. From the cysteine through the phenylalanine, the CDR3 covers 14 amino acids. The DNA shown is the 42-base CDR3, in frame from base 1. V trim: 8 bases; J trim: 7 bases; unmatched bases: 9.